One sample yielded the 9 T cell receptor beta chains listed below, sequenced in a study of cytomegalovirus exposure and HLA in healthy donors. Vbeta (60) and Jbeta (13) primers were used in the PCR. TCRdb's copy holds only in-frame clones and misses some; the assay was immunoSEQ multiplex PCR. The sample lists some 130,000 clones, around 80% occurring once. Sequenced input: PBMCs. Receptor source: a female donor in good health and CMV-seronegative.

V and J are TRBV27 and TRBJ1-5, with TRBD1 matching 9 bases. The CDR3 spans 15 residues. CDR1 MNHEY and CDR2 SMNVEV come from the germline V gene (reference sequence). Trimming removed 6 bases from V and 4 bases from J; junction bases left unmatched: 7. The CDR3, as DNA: TGTGCCAGCAGGGGACAGGGTGGAGCAAATCAGCCCCAGCATTTT. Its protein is CASRGQGGANQPQHF.

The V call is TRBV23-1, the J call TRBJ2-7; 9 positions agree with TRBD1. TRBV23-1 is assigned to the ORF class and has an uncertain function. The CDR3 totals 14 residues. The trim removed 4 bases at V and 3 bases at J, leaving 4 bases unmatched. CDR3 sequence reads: CASSPPGQGYEQYF. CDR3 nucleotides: TGCGCCAGCAGTCCACCGGGACAGGGCTACGAGCAGTACTTC.

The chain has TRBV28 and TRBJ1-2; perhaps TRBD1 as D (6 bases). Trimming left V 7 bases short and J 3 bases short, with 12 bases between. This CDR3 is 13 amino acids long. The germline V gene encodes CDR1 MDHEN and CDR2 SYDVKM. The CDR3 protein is CASTVQGDYGYTF. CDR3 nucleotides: TGTGCCAGCACCGTACAGGGTGACTATGGCTACACCTTC.

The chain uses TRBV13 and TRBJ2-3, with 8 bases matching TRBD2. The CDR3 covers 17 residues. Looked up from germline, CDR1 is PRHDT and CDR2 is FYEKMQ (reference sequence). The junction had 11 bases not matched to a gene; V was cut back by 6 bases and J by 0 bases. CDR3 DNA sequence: TGTGCCAGCAGGGAGCGGGGGAGTGGGCCAAGCACAGATACGCAGTATTTT. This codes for CASRERGSGPSTDTQYF.

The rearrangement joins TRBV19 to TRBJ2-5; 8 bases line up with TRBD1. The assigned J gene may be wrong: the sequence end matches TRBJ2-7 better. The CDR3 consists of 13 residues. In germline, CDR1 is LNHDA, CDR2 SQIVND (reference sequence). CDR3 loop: CASSARGRYEQYF. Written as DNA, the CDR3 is TGTGCCAGTAGTGCCAGGGGGCGGTACGAGCAGTACTTC.

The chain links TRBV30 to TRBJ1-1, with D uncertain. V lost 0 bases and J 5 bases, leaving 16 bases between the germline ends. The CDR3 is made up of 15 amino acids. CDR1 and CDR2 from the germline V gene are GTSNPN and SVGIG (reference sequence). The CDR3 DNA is TGTGCCTGGAGTGTACCTGAGGGAAGGGAGACTGAAGCTTTCTTT. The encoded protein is CAWSVPEGRETEAFF.

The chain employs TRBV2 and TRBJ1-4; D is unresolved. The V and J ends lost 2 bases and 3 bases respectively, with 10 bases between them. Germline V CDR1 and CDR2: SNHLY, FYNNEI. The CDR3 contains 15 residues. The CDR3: CASSESGVANEKLFF. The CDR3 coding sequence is TGTGCCAGCAGTGAATCCGGGGTGGCTAATGAAAAACTGTTTTTT. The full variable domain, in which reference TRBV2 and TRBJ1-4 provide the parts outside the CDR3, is EPEVTQTPSHQVTQMGQEVILRCVPISNHLYFYWYRQILGQKVEFLVSFYNNEISEKSEIFDDQFSVERPDGSNFTLKIRSTKLEDSAMYFCASSESGVANEKLFFGSGTQLSVL.

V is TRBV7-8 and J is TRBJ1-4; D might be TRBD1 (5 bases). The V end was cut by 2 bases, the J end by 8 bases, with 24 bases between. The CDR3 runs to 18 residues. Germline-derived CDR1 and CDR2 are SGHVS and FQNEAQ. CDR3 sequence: CASSLSGGGVGWEEKLFF. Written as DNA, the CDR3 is TGTGCCAGCAGCTTATCCGGGGGAGGGGTAGGGTGGGAAGAAAAACTGTTTTTT.

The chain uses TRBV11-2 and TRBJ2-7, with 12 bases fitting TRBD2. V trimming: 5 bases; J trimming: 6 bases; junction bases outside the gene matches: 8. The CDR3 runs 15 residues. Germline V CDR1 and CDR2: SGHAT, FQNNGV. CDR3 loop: CASSPQLAGGGEQYF. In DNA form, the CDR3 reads TGTGCCAGCAGCCCCCAACTAGCGGGAGGCGGCGAGCAGTACTTC.